These 27 T cell receptor beta chains share one sample of origin, sequenced in a study of Ad26.COV2.S vaccination and SARS-CoV-2 variants. Measured with immunoSEQ multiplex PCR; TCRdb has only the in-frame clones, and not every one. Among 440,000 or so clones listed, about nine tenths were seen once. The treatment was: over 15 received Ad26.COV2.S at low or high dose, single or two shots; five or six received placebo; per-sample allocation not given. Sampling was performed 63 days after the first vaccine or placebo injection. The source material was peripheral blood, sampled in a trial of Ad26.COV2.S vaccine versus placebo. The receptors were sampled from a person aged 18-60 years who received the Ad26.COV2.S COVID-19 vaccine or a placebo.

The gene calls are TRBV28 and TRBJ2-5, with D tentatively TRBD1 (5 bases). Germline CDR1 is MDHEN and CDR2 is SYDVKM. The CDR3 spans 15 residues. Trimming removed 6 bases at V and 2 bases at J, with 16 bases between. In DNA form, the CDR3 reads TGTGCCAGCAGCCGGTCAGGGATATCACAAGAGACCCAGTACTTC. Its translation is CASSRSGISQETQYF.

The rearrangement joins TRBV3-1 (or the pseudogene TRBV3-2) to TRBJ2-2; 9 bases line up with TRBD2. Germline V gene data show CDR1 as LGHDT and CDR2 as YNNKEL (reference sequence). This CDR3 is built from 17 residues. Trimming cost V 2 bases and J 5 bases; bases outside gene matches: 9. CDR3 region: CASSQILAGGWTGELFF. In DNA, the CDR3 is TGTGCCAGCAGCCAAATCCTGGCGGGAGGGTGGACCGGGGAGCTGTTTTTT.

A remark on this clone: Other DNA sequences of this sample code for an identical CDR3. The chain combines TRBV7-6 with TRBJ2-1; D gene ambiguous. V was clipped by 5 bases and J by 2 bases, with 4 bases between them. The CDR3 runs to 12 residues. The V gene's germline CDR1 is SGHVS and CDR2 FNYEAQ. CDR3: CASSPAYNEQFF. In DNA form, the CDR3 reads TGTGCCAGCAGCCCAGCCTACAATGAGCAGTTCTTC.

This clone was found once. This chain links TRBV6-2 or TRBV6-3 with TRBJ1-5, with 7 nucleotides matching TRBD1. Germline trimming cut 6 bases from V and 5 bases from J; bases unmatched to any gene: 13. The germline gives CDR1 MNHEY, CDR2 SVGEGT. CDR3 length equals 16 residues. CDR3 nucleotides: TGTGCCAGCAGCCCCAGGACGGACAGGAAGGATCAGCCCCAGCATTTT. As protein: CASSPRTDRKDQPQHF.

The V gene is TRBV12-3 or TRBV12-4, the J gene TRBJ2-1, with a possible D match to TRBD2 (5 bases). The CDR3 consists of 13 residues. Trimming took off 2 bases at V and 6 bases at J, with 8 bases between the two ends. The CDR3 here is CASSLSDFNEQFF. CDR3 in DNA: TGTGCCAGCAGTTTATCGGACTTCAATGAGCAGTTCTTC.

This rearrangement joins TRBV28 to TRBJ2-2; 11 nucleotides agree with TRBD2. The CDR3 has 21 amino acids. V shed 10 bases and J 1 base; nucleotides not matched to a gene: 23. Germline CDR1 is MDHEN and CDR2 is SYDVKM. This chain's CDR3 is CATETLPLLAGGTLNTGELFF. CDR3 in DNA: TGTGCCACAGAAACCCTCCCGCTGCTAGCGGGAGGAACACTGAACACCGGGGAGCTGTTTTTT. The full variable domain, in which reference TRBV28 and TRBJ2-2 provide the parts outside the CDR3, is DVKVTQSSRYLVKRTGEKVFLECVQDMDHENMFWYRQDPGLGLRLIYFSYDVKMKEKGDIPEGYSVSREKKERFSLILESASTNQTSMYLCATETLPLLAGGTLNTGELFFGEGSRLTVL.

The V and J genes are TRBV6-1 and TRBJ1-4, with D maybe TRBD1 (5 bases). Germline loops: CDR1 MNHNS, CDR2 SASEGT. V lost 1 base and J lost 7, with 16 bases in between. This CDR3 contains 16 residues. The CDR3 nucleotides are TGTGCCAGCAGTGAAGAGGGGACCTGGCTTGGTGAAAAACTGTTTTTT. Its protein is CASSEEGTWLGEKLFF.

This chain connects TRBV15 to TRBJ2-5; TRBD1 is a possible D gene (6 bases). The CDR3 is made up of 17 amino acids. Germline V gene lookup returns CDR1 LNHNV and CDR2 YYDKDF (reference sequence). V was shortened by 1 base and J by 8 bases, with 23 bases between the two germline ends. The CDR3 loop is CATSRVKMGALGETQYF. In DNA, the CDR3 is TGTGCCACCAGCAGAGTTAAAATGGGGGCCCTGGGCGAAACCCAGTACTTC. Combining the CDR3 with reference TRBV15 and TRBJ2-5 gives the whole variable domain DAMVIQNPRYQVTQFGKPVTLSCSQTLNHNVMYWYQQKSSQAPKLLFHYYDKDFNNEADTPDNFQSRRPNTSFCFLDIRSPGLGDTAMYLCATSRVKMGALGETQYFGPGTRLLVL.

CDR3 sequence (DNA): TGTGCCAGCAGCTTTAATGCGGGAGGGCAAGAGACCCAGTACTTC. It is translated as CASSFNAGGQETQYF. This chain joins TRBV7-2 and TRBJ2-5, with 9 bases fitting TRBD2. This CDR3 region has 15 residues. Losses at the gene ends were 3 bases for V and 2 bases for J; bases not matched to a gene: 4. Germline loops: CDR1 SGHTA, CDR2 FQGNSA.

The chain has TRBV28 and TRBJ2-2, with 11 positions matching TRBD1. Looked up from germline, CDR1 is MDHEN and CDR2 is SYDVKM. The trim removed 6 bases at V and 7 bases at J, leaving 16 bases unmatched. The CDR3 runs to 18 residues. CDR3 in DNA: TGTGCCAGCAGAACCTTTATATCGGACAGGGGGCGAATCGGGGAGCTGTTTTTT. It encodes CASRTFISDRGRIGELFF.

This clone showed up just once. The V call is TRBV9, the J call TRBJ2-1; tentatively, D is TRBD1 (6 bases). Germline V gene lookup returns CDR1 SGDLS and CDR2 YYNGEE. This CDR3 has 16 amino acids. V was trimmed by 0 bases and J by 1 base, leaving 11 bases between them. The CDR3 region is CASSVEVGGSYNEQFF. The CDR3 DNA follows: TGTGCCAGCAGCGTAGAAGTAGGGGGTTCCTACAATGAGCAGTTCTTC. Combining the CDR3 with reference TRBV9 and TRBJ2-1 gives the whole variable domain DSGVTQTPKHLITATGQRVTLRCSPRSGDLSVYWYQQSLDQGLQFLIQYYNGEERAKGNILERFSAQQFPDLHSELNLSSLELGDSALYFCASSVEVGGSYNEQFFGPGTRLTVL.

The rearrangement joins TRBV7-3 to TRBJ2-1; 8 nucleotides agree with TRBD2. Trimming took 0 bases from V and 9 from J; bases not matched to a gene: 7. The CDR3 runs to 15 residues. Germline lookup yields CDR1 SGHTA and CDR2 FQGTGA. The CDR3 here is CASSLTAGDLFEQFF. CDR3 coding DNA: TGTGCCAGCAGCTTAACAGCGGGAGACCTTTTTGAGCAGTTCTTC. The variable domain in full, completed from reference TRBV7-3 and TRBJ2-1, reads GAGVSQTPSNKVTEKGKYVELRCDPISGHTALYWYRQSLGQGPEFLIYFQGTGAADDSGLPNDRFFAVRPEGSVSTLKIQRTERGDSAVYLCASSLTAGDLFEQFFGPGTRLTVL.

In regard to this clone: This sample includes further DNA sequences coding for the same CDR3. The genes are TRBV15 and TRBJ1-5, with D possibly matching TRBD1 (5 bases). Trimming shortened V by 1 base and J by 1 base, and 8 bases separated the two germline ends. The germline CDR1 and CDR2 sequences are LNHNV and YYDKDF (reference sequence). The CDR3 sequence is 15 residues long. CDR3 in DNA: TGTGCCACCAGCAGAGTTGGGGGAAGCAATCAGCCCCAGCATTTT. Encoded protein: CATSRVGGSNQPQHF. Full variable domain (rest looked up from reference TRBV15 and TRBJ1-5): DAMVIQNPRYQVTQFGKPVTLSCSQTLNHNVMYWYQQKSSQAPKLLFHYYDKDFNNEADTPDNFQSRRPNTSFCFLDIRSPGLGDTAMYLCATSRVGGSNQPQHFGDGTRLSIL.

This chain connects TRBV2 to TRBJ2-7; TRBD1 aligns across 8 bases. Germline V gene lookup returns CDR1 SNHLY and CDR2 FYNNEI. This CDR3 contains 11 residues. Unmatched junction bases numbered 6, after V lost 10 bases and J lost 7 bases. In DNA, the CDR3 is TGTGCCACCGGACAGGGAAGAGAGCAGTACTTC. Translated, it gives CATGQGREQYF.

J is TRBJ1-5 and V is TRBV7-6; D perhaps matches TRBD1 (6 bases). V was clipped by 5 bases and J by 1 base, with 21 bases between them. The CDR3 contains 18 residues. Germline CDR1 and CDR2: SGHVS and FNYEAQ. The CDR3 bases are TGTGCCAGCAGCCCAGGGGCAGGCCGGGGGTTCAGCAATCAGCCCCAGCATTTT. Its translation is CASSPGAGRGFSNQPQHF. Full variable domain (remainder filled in from reference TRBV7-6 and TRBJ1-5): GAGVSQSPRYKVTKRGQDVALRCDPISGHVSLYWYRQALGQGPEFLTYFNYEAQQDKSGLPNDRFSAERPEGSISTLTIQRTEQRDSAMYRCASSPGAGRGFSNQPQHFGDGTRLSIL.

The gene calls are TRBV2 and TRBJ1-4; the D is unclear. There are 15 residues in the CDR3. The V end lost 7 bases, the J end lost 1 base, and 13 bases lay between the germline ends. Germline assignment: CDR1 SNHLY and CDR2 FYNNEI. In nucleotides, the CDR3 is TGTGCCAGCAACGGCCGACCTGGAACTAATGAAAAACTGTTTTTT. It encodes CASNGRPGTNEKLFF.

This chain joins TRBV2 and TRBJ1-2, with 8 nucleotides matching TRBD1. The CDR3 has 13 residues. CDR1 and CDR2 (germline): SNHLY, FYNNEI. Unmatched junction bases numbered 6, after V lost 6 bases and J lost 6 bases. CDR3 sequence: CASREDRENGYTF. The CDR3 region has the DNA TGTGCCAGCAGAGAGGACAGGGAGAATGGCTACACCTTC.

The chain employs TRBV29-1 and TRBJ2-6; D possibly corresponds to TRBD1 (6 bases). Trimming left V 0 bases short and J 0 bases short, with 15 bases between. Per the germline V gene, CDR1 is SQVTM and CDR2 is ANQGSEA. The CDR3 loop spans 18 amino acids. CDR3 sequence: CSVEERPGEYSGANVLTF. CDR3 in DNA: TGCAGCGTTGAAGAACGGCCAGGGGAATACTCTGGGGCCAACGTCCTGACTTTC.

V is TRBV19 and J is TRBJ1-2; TRBD1 matches 8 bases. The germline gives CDR1 LNHDA, CDR2 SQIVND (reference sequence). Losses at the gene ends were 5 bases for V and 2 bases for J; bases not matched to a gene: 7. The CDR3 spans 15 residues. CDR3 residues: CASSYQTGGNYGYTF. The CDR3 nucleotides read TGTGCCAGTAGTTACCAAACAGGGGGGAACTATGGCTACACCTTC.

Details on this clone: The sample holds other DNA sequences that translate to the same CDR3. The chain recombines TRBV7-9 with TRBJ1-4; D unclear. This CDR3 region has 14 residues. Looked up from germline, CDR1 is SEHNR and CDR2 is FQNEAQ (reference sequence). Trimming shortened V by 3 bases and J by 8 bases, and 13 bases separated the two germline ends. The CDR3 nucleotides are TGTGCCAGCAGCTTGGGAGGAGGAAGCGAAAAACTGTTTTTT. Translation gives CASSLGGGSEKLFF.

In this sample, this clone turned up once. The chain carries TRBV30 and TRBJ1-5, with D tentatively TRBD1 (6 bases). This CDR3 contains 13 residues. CDR1 GTSNPN and CDR2 SVGIG come from the germline V gene (reference sequence). Between the trimmed V and J ends, which lost 5 bases and 2 bases, there was a span of 10 bases. The CDR3 sequence is CAWEQGRNQPQHF. The CDR3 coding sequence is TGTGCCTGGGAACAGGGTCGCAATCAGCCCCAGCATTTT.

The chain recombines TRBV14 with TRBJ2-1; TRBD2 aligns across 8 bases. Germline trimming cut 3 bases from V and 10 bases from J; bases unmatched to any gene: 8. The CDR3 spans 14 residues. Looked up from germline, CDR1 is SGHDN and CDR2 is FVKESK. The CDR3 loop reads CASSHNVRGGEQFF. The CDR3 DNA follows: TGTGCCAGCAGCCACAACGTCCGGGGGGGCGAGCAGTTCTTC.

CDR3 residues: CASSVSGANVLTF. In DNA, the CDR3 is TGTGCCAGCAGCGTAAGTGGGGCCAACGTCCTGACTTTC. V and J are TRBV9 and TRBJ2-6; no definite D call. Per germline, CDR1 SGDLS and CDR2 YYNGEE. V shed 1 base and J shed 3 bases, with 2 bases lying between them. The CDR3 is 13 amino acids.

The chain links TRBV19 to TRBJ2-5; D perhaps matches TRBD1 (6 bases). The CDR3 covers 15 residues. The V and J ends lost 6 bases and 0 bases respectively, with 14 bases between them. CDR1 and CDR2 (germline): LNHDA, SQIVND (reference sequence). The CDR3 region is CASSTGTTYQETQYF. CDR3 coding DNA: TGTGCCAGTAGCACCGGGACAACTTACCAAGAGACCCAGTACTTC.

The chain employs TRBV7-2 and TRBJ2-7, with a possible D match to TRBD1 (5 bases). Germline values: CDR1 SGHTA, CDR2 FQGNSA. The CDR3 sequence is 15 residues long. Trimming left V 0 bases short and J 4 bases short, with 13 bases between. The CDR3 DNA sequence: TGTGCCAGCAGCTTAGCCCAGGGCTCTATTTACGAGCAGTACTTC. This codes for CASSLAQGSIYEQYF.

This chain uses TRBV7-9 with TRBJ2-7; 9 bases are a match to TRBD2. This CDR3 has 16 amino acids. J gave up 2 bases and V 1 base, and 6 bases lay outside the gene matches. Germline loops: CDR1 SEHNR, CDR2 FQNEAQ (reference sequence). The CDR3 here is CASSLVASGNPYEQYF. CDR3 in DNA: TGTGCCAGCAGCTTAGTAGCTAGCGGGAACCCCTACGAGCAGTACTTC. Full variable domain (missing parts from reference TRBV7-9 and TRBJ2-7): DTGVSQNPRHKITKRGQNVTFRCDPISEHNRLYWYRQTLGQGPEFLTYFQNEAQLEKSRLLSDRFSAERPKGSFSTLEIQRTEQGDSAMYLCASSLVASGNPYEQYFGPGTRLTVT.

The chain employs TRBV29-1 and TRBJ2-1; D could derive from TRBD1 or TRBD2 (5 bases each). V was pared by 6 bases and J by 9 bases, with 18 bases between. The CDR3 length is 13 residues. CDR1 and CDR2 from the germline V gene are SQVTM and ANQGSEA. The CDR3 protein is CSVRWSGTGEQFF. The CDR3 coding sequence is TGCAGCGTCAGGTGGTCGGGGACCGGTGAGCAGTTCTTC.